Listed below are T cell receptor beta chains from one sample, sequenced in a study of cytomegalovirus exposure and HLA in healthy donors. Clones were read by immunoSEQ multiplex PCR, and TCRdb kept only the in-frame ones, dropping some. The sample contains about 110,000 clones, roughly 90% of which appear only once. The sequenced sample consisted of PBMCs. These receptors all stem from a woman aged 25 to 39 in good health and CMV-seropositive. Both conserved end residues are part of each CDR3. A D gene is named only where the DNA matches it firmly. Size tells how often a clone was seen (once, few, many) or the class of an expanded clone, and some rows leave it out.

abundance: -; j_gene: TRBJ1-5; v_gene: TRBV7-3; len: 16; d_gene: TRBD1; CDR3aa: CASSFPTGASNQPQHF; CDR3nt: TGTGCCAGCAGCTTCCCGACAGGGGCGAGCAATCAGCCCCAGCATTTT
abundance: once; j_gene: TRBJ2-1; v_gene: TRBV13; len: 15; d_gene: -; CDR3aa: CASTSTGDLNNEQFF; CDR3nt: TGTGCCAGCACCTCGACGGGGGACCTCAACAATGAGCAGTTCTTC
abundance: -; j_gene: TRBJ2-1; v_gene: TRBV7-9; len: 13; d_gene: TRBD2; CDR3aa: CASSLSGVMEQFF; CDR3nt: TGTGCCAGCAGCCTTAGCGGGGTCATGGAGCAGTTCTTC
abundance: -; j_gene: TRBJ1-2; v_gene: TRBV19; len: 14; d_gene: TRBD1; CDR3aa: CASSPGQGAGGYTF; CDR3nt: TGTGCCAGTAGTCCCGGACAGGGTGCGGGGGGCTACACCTTC
abundance: -; j_gene: TRBJ2-3; v_gene: TRBV19; len: 15; d_gene: TRBD2; CDR3aa: CASSRLAESTDTQYF; CDR3nt: TGTGCCAGTAGTAGACTAGCGGAATCCACAGATACGCAGTATTTT
abundance: few; j_gene: TRBJ1-1; v_gene: TRBV5-1; len: 13; d_gene: -; CDR3aa: CASSFNRETEAFF; CDR3nt: TGCGCCAGCAGCTTCAACAGGGAAACTGAAGCTTTCTTT
abundance: -; j_gene: TRBJ2-3; v_gene: TRBV5-6; len: 16; d_gene: -; CDR3aa: CASSLLGDASTDTQYF; CDR3nt: TGTGCCAGCAGCTTGCTAGGGGATGCTAGCACAGATACGCAGTATTTT
abundance: once; j_gene: TRBJ2-5; v_gene: TRBV9; len: 14; d_gene: TRBD2; CDR3aa: CASSVVGGGETQYF; CDR3nt: TGTGCCAGCAGCGTAGTGGGCGGGGGTGAGACCCAGTACTTC
abundance: -; j_gene: TRBJ2-6; v_gene: TRBV27; len: 19; d_gene: TRBD1; CDR3aa: CASSLGPGQGASGANVLTF; CDR3nt: TGTGCCAGCAGTTTAGGACCAGGACAGGGGGCGTCTGGGGCCAACGTCCTGACTTTC
abundance: -; j_gene: TRBJ1-4; v_gene: TRBV6-5; len: 14; d_gene: TRBD1; CDR3aa: CASSLGQGREKLFF; CDR3nt: TGTGCCAGCAGCCTGGGACAGGGTCGTGAAAAACTGTTTTTT
abundance: -; j_gene: TRBJ1-1; v_gene: TRBV7-2; len: 15; d_gene: TRBD1; CDR3aa: CASSSGQSWRDEAFF; CDR3nt: TGTGCCAGCAGCTCGGGACAGTCGTGGAGGGATGAAGCTTTCTTT
abundance: -; j_gene: TRBJ1-4; v_gene: TRBV30; len: 13; d_gene: TRBD1; CDR3aa: CAWGGQPDEKLFF; CDR3nt: TGTGCCTGGGGGGGACAGCCTGATGAAAAACTGTTTTTT
abundance: once; j_gene: TRBJ2-7; v_gene: TRBV18; len: 13; d_gene: TRBD2; CDR3aa: CASSPTGGYEQYF; CDR3nt: TGTGCCAGCTCACCGACGGGGGGTTACGAGCAGTACTTC
abundance: -; j_gene: TRBJ2-3; v_gene: TRBV30; len: 15; d_gene: -; CDR3aa: CAWSGTSLRGDTQYF; CDR3nt: TGTGCCTGGAGTGGGACTAGCCTCAGGGGGGATACGCAGTATTTT
abundance: -; j_gene: TRBJ2-7; v_gene: TRBV5-4; len: 11; d_gene: -; CDR3aa: CVWGDHYEQYF; CDR3nt: TGTGTCTGGGGGGATCACTACGAGCAGTACTTC
abundance: once; j_gene: TRBJ2-7; v_gene: TRBV27; len: 14; d_gene: TRBD2; CDR3aa: CASSFSSGSKVQYF; CDR3nt: TGTGCCAGCAGTTTCTCTAGCGGGAGTAAGGTGCAGTACTTC
abundance: -; j_gene: TRBJ2-3; v_gene: TRBV5-6; len: 16; d_gene: -; CDR3aa: CASSLALTPITDTQYF; CDR3nt: TGTGCCAGCAGCTTGGCTCTTACGCCTATCACAGATACGCAGTATTTT
abundance: -; j_gene: TRBJ1-6; v_gene: TRBV10-3; len: 14; d_gene: -; CDR3aa: CAISPGTSGSPLHF; CDR3nt: TGTGCCATCAGCCCTGGGACAAGCGGTTCACCCCTCCACTTT
abundance: -; j_gene: TRBJ2-7; v_gene: TRBV7-2; len: 16; d_gene: TRBD2; CDR3aa: CASSRAGGAGIYEQYF; CDR3nt: TGTGCCAGCAGCCGGGCCGGGGGGGCAGGTATTTACGAGCAGTACTTC
abundance: -; j_gene: TRBJ2-3; v_gene: TRBV19; len: 15; d_gene: TRBD1; CDR3aa: CASTRDSFSTDTQYF; CDR3nt: TGTGCCAGTACCCGGGACAGCTTCAGCACAGATACGCAGTATTTT
abundance: -; j_gene: TRBJ2-2; v_gene: TRBV19; len: 20; d_gene: TRBD2; CDR3aa: CASRGLRTSGRTQYTGELFF; CDR3nt: TGTGCCAGTAGAGGACTCCGGACTAGCGGGAGGACGCAATACACCGGGGAGCTGTTTTTT
abundance: -; j_gene: TRBJ2-7; v_gene: TRBV5-5; len: 15; d_gene: -; CDR3aa: CASSYRGGSSYEQYF; CDR3nt: TGTGCCAGCAGCTACCGAGGGGGAAGCTCCTACGAGCAGTACTTC
abundance: -; j_gene: TRBJ2-7; v_gene: TRBV28; len: 14; d_gene: TRBD1; CDR3aa: CASSPGTGWYEQYF; CDR3nt: TGTGCCAGCAGTCCCGGGACAGGGTGGTACGAGCAGTACTTC
abundance: -; j_gene: TRBJ2-1; v_gene: TRBV29-1; len: 16; d_gene: TRBD2; CDR3aa: CSAFRTITVSGSEQFF; CDR3nt: TGCAGCGCCTTTAGGACTATAACGGTTAGCGGGAGTGAGCAGTTCTTC
abundance: once; j_gene: TRBJ1-2; v_gene: TRBV4-3; len: 18; d_gene: -; CDR3aa: CASSPDTTPTQPNYGYTF; CDR3nt: TGCGCCAGCAGCCCGGACACAACCCCAACGCAGCCTAACTATGGCTACACCTTC
abundance: -; j_gene: TRBJ2-5; v_gene: TRBV2; len: 16; d_gene: TRBD2; CDR3aa: CASSADSGRAVGTQYF; CDR3nt: TGTGCCAGCAGTGCGGATAGCGGGAGGGCCGTCGGGACCCAGTACTTC
abundance: -; j_gene: TRBJ2-7; v_gene: TRBV27; len: 15; d_gene: TRBD2; CDR3aa: CASSESSGGAYEQYF; CDR3nt: TGTGCCAGCAGTGAATCTAGCGGGGGGGCCTACGAGCAGTACTTC
abundance: -; j_gene: TRBJ2-1; v_gene: TRBV5-6; len: 15; d_gene: TRBD2; CDR3aa: CASSSGRERVNEQFF; CDR3nt: TGTGCCAGCAGCTCCGGGCGGGAGAGGGTTAATGAGCAGTTCTTC
abundance: -; j_gene: TRBJ2-3; v_gene: TRBV9; len: 14; d_gene: TRBD2; CDR3aa: CASSVGGAVDTQYF; CDR3nt: TGTGCCAGCAGCGTCGGGGGGGCCGTAGATACGCAGTATTTT
abundance: -; j_gene: TRBJ2-6; v_gene: TRBV5-1; len: 15; d_gene: -; CDR3aa: CASSLAGAGANVLTF; CDR3nt: TGCGCCAGCAGCTTGGCGGGAGCCGGGGCCAACGTCCTGACTTTC
abundance: -; j_gene: TRBJ2-3; v_gene: TRBV27; len: 17; d_gene: TRBD1; CDR3aa: CASSTHTGALNFDTQYF; CDR3nt: TGTGCCAGCAGCACCCACACAGGGGCCCTTAATTTTGATACGCAGTATTTT
abundance: -; j_gene: TRBJ1-3; v_gene: TRBV5-5; len: 15; d_gene: -; CDR3aa: CASSLDGGSGNTIYF; CDR3nt: TGTGCCAGCAGCTTGGACGGGGGCTCTGGAAACACCATATATTTT
abundance: -; j_gene: TRBJ2-2; v_gene: TRBV5-6; len: 12; d_gene: -; CDR3aa: CASSFTAGELFF; CDR3nt: TGTGCCAGCAGCTTCACAGCCGGGGAGCTGTTTTTT
abundance: -; j_gene: TRBJ2-7; v_gene: TRBV25-1; len: 16; d_gene: -; CDR3aa: CASSDPAGISSYEQYF; CDR3nt: TGTGCCAGCAGTGACCCCGCGGGCATATCCTCCTACGAGCAGTACTTC
abundance: -; j_gene: TRBJ2-2; v_gene: TRBV29-1; len: 15; d_gene: -; CDR3aa: CSVVVGTSNTGELFF; CDR3nt: TGCAGCGTTGTAGTCGGGACAAGCAACACCGGGGAGCTGTTTTTT
abundance: -; j_gene: TRBJ2-2; v_gene: TRBV7-9; len: 16; d_gene: TRBD1; CDR3aa: CASSFRQGRNTGELFF; CDR3nt: TGTGCCAGCAGCTTCAGACAGGGAAGGAACACCGGGGAGCTGTTTTTT
abundance: -; j_gene: TRBJ2-7; v_gene: TRBV14; len: 13; d_gene: -; CDR3aa: CASSQVPGGEQYF; CDR3nt: TGTGCCAGCAGCCAAGTTCCCGGAGGGGAGCAGTACTTC
abundance: -; j_gene: TRBJ2-5; v_gene: TRBV6-4; len: 24; d_gene: -; CDR3aa: CASSDSSQTGPAAPRVWRQETQYF; CDR3nt: TGTGCCAGCAGTGACTCGAGTCAAACCGGTCCGGCCGCCCCCCGAGTATGGAGACAAGAGACCCAGTACTTC
abundance: -; j_gene: TRBJ1-1; v_gene: TRBV2; len: 13; d_gene: -; CDR3aa: CASSRHENTEAFF; CDR3nt: TGTGCCAGCAGTCGACACGAGAACACTGAAGCTTTCTTT
abundance: -; j_gene: TRBJ1-5; v_gene: TRBV9; len: 15; d_gene: -; CDR3aa: CASSGTSGLNQPQHF; CDR3nt: TGTGCCAGCAGCGGAACCTCAGGTCTTAATCAGCCCCAGCATTTT
abundance: -; j_gene: TRBJ2-3; v_gene: TRBV15; len: 14; d_gene: -; CDR3aa: CATSSSRAGDTQYF; CDR3nt: TGTGCCACCAGCAGTTCCAGGGCCGGAGATACGCAGTATTTT
abundance: -; j_gene: TRBJ2-3; v_gene: TRBV14; len: 15; d_gene: -; CDR3aa: CASSQDRNHTDTQYF; CDR3nt: TGTGCCAGCAGCCAAGACAGAAACCACACAGATACGCAGTATTTT
abundance: -; j_gene: TRBJ2-2; v_gene: TRBV27; len: 17; d_gene: TRBD2; CDR3aa: CASSPTTSGTLVGELFF; CDR3nt: TGTGCCAGCAGTCCAACGACTAGCGGCACGTTAGTGGGGGAGCTGTTTTTT
abundance: -; j_gene: TRBJ2-1; v_gene: TRBV4-2; len: 17; d_gene: TRBD2; CDR3aa: CASSQSLAGGAYNEQFF; CDR3nt: TGTGCCAGCAGCCAGTCACTAGCGGGAGGGGCCTACAATGAGCAGTTCTTC
abundance: -; j_gene: TRBJ2-5; v_gene: TRBV28; len: 15; d_gene: TRBD2; CDR3aa: CASSLIAGGPATQYF; CDR3nt: TGTGCCAGCAGTCTTATAGCGGGAGGGCCGGCGACCCAGTACTTC
abundance: once; j_gene: TRBJ2-5; v_gene: TRBV27; len: 17; d_gene: TRBD2; CDR3aa: CASSLLAGGPLEQTQYF; CDR3nt: TGTGCCAGCAGTCTCTTAGCGGGGGGGCCTTTGGAACAGACCCAGTACTTC
abundance: -; j_gene: TRBJ1-2; v_gene: TRBV7-8; len: 15; d_gene: -; CDR3aa: CASSLEGRGNYGYTF; CDR3nt: TGTGCCAGCAGCTTAGAGGGAAGGGGTAACTATGGCTACACCTTC
abundance: -; j_gene: TRBJ1-1; v_gene: TRBV27; len: 13; d_gene: -; CDR3aa: CASSVGSYTEAFF; CDR3nt: TGTGCCAGCAGTGTGGGCAGCTACACTGAAGCTTTCTTT
abundance: -; j_gene: TRBJ2-7; v_gene: TRBV15; len: 16; d_gene: -; CDR3aa: CATSREAGGGSYEQYF; CDR3nt: TGTGCCACCAGCAGAGAGGCAGGGGGAGGCTCCTACGAGCAGTACTTC
abundance: few; j_gene: TRBJ2-6; v_gene: TRBV2; len: 13; d_gene: -; CDR3aa: CARHRVGANVLTF; CDR3nt: TGTGCCAGGCACAGGGTTGGGGCCAACGTCCTGACTTTC
abundance: -; j_gene: TRBJ2-6; v_gene: TRBV6-4; len: 16; d_gene: TRBD1; CDR3aa: CASSETGSAGANVLTF; CDR3nt: TGTGCCAGCAGTGAGACAGGGTCGGCTGGGGCCAACGTCCTGACTTTC
abundance: -; j_gene: TRBJ2-3; v_gene: TRBV4-1; len: 17; d_gene: TRBD2; CDR3aa: CASSQGGAGVGTDTQYF; CDR3nt: TGCGCCAGCAGCCAAGGCGGAGCGGGAGTTGGCACAGATACGCAGTATTTT
abundance: once; j_gene: TRBJ1-6; v_gene: TRBV7-9; len: 17; d_gene: TRBD1; CDR3aa: CASSLGTGGRHNSPLHF; CDR3nt: TGTGCCAGCAGCTTAGGGACAGGGGGACGGCATAATTCACCCCTCCACTTT